This T cell receptor beta chain was identified in a study of T cell responses to AZD1222 COVID-19 vaccine (dated by TCRdb to the early 2020s). Broadly, across the study: TCR sequencing was performed for 230 to 250 trial participants, of whom 200 to 210 were given two doses of AZD1222 and around 26 were given two doses of MenACWY control vaccine. Trial participants were enrolled by age into 18-55, 56-69 and 70-plus year subgroups, with 148, 28 and 57 TCR-sequenced participants respectively. What the research found in general, with its limitations: Because no day 14 peak-response samples were available, repertoires were characterized only after the peak T cell response. Conclusions about previously exposed vaccinees are limited because only five to seven AZD1222 recipients were SARS-CoV-2 seropositive at baseline. The whole spike protein was spanned by vaccine-associated CD4 TCRs, and dominant responses were seen in regions 160-218 and 743-854. Reportedly, close to half of the unique spike-specific TCRs recognized epitopes lying outside the regions that are mutated in the B.1.351 and B.1.1.7 variants. Most participants were white British and females outnumbered males, and the authors suggested that clonal diversity may have been underestimated. In the small 56-69-year group, the increase in depth fell short of significance, most likely because of low power. After two AZD1222 doses, spike-specific TCR breadth and depth were significantly higher than at day 0 and than in MenACWY recipients.

On this clone: There is no known antigen for this receptor. Base-call qualities are not available, and no considerably larger clone is one nucleotide away.

V and J are trimmed by 0 bases and 6 bases, and the gene matches miss 6 bases of the junction. From a lookup of the germline V gene, CDR1 and CDR2 are MNHEY and SVGAGI. Counted from cysteine to phenylalanine, this CDR3 has 16 amino acids. The CDR3 DNA has 48 bases and is translated from base 1. The CDR3 regions of human TCRbeta chains were analyzed by immunosequencing. Processing in the source paper ran as follows. TCRs in the repertoires were matched against a reference library of SARS-CoV-2-specific TCRs that had been generated with the MIRA antigen-specificity platform. Breadth meant the fraction of unique TCRs that were SARS-CoV-2-associated, whereas depth meant the fraction of total T cells that were SARS-CoV-2-associated. Each spike-specific TCR was assigned to its reactive spike region and to a CD4 or CD8 class using the MIRA data. Log10-transformed breadth and depth values were compared by one-way ANOVA with Sidak's multiple comparisons tests. TCRdb holds this immuneACCESS table with in-frame rearrangements only. Some clones are missing; in checked studies, unresolved V genes explain under half, and the rest has no known cause. The V and J calls and the clone size are those of that table, but D and trimming were determined from the DNA. The sample contains roughly 80,000 clones, around nine tenths of them found a single time. The top ten hold under 5% of the sample.

According to the study, the label for this sample's time point signals: baseline before first vaccination. The treatment or condition label on this specimen signifies: meningococcal conjugate vaccine given as trial control. Vaccinee samples came from UK trials COV001 and COV002, including a single-blind randomized controlled phase 2/3 trial of AZD1222 (ChAdOx1 nCoV-19) in healthy adults. For TCRbeta chain sequencing, PBMC samples from trial participants were taken at day 0 and at day 28 after the second dose. The sample in question was peripheral blood, obtained on day 0 of MenACWY control vaccination. Here the chain combines TRBV6-5 and TRBJ2-1; 9 bases in the junction line up with TRBD1. The clonotype originates from an adult in good health. The DNA sequence reads TGTGCCAGCAGTTACTCGCGCGACAGGGGGGGCAATGAGCAGTTCTTC. Translated, it gives CASSYSRDRGGNEQFF.